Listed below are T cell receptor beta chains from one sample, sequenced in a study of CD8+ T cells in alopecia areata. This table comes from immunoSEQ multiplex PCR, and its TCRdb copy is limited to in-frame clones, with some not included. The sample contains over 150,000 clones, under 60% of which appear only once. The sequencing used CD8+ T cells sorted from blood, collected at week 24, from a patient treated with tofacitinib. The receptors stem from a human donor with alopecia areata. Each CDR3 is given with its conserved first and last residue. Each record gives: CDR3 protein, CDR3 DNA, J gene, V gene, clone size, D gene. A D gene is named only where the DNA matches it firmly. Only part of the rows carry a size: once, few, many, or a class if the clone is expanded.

cdr3_aa: CATSTIPQGSSYGYTF; cdr3_nt: TGTGCCACCAGCACCATACCGCAGGGTTCCAGCTATGGCTACACCTTC; j_call: TRBJ1-2; v_call: TRBV15; clone_size: NA; d_call: NA
cdr3_aa: CAWSYFTGRPPNQPQHF; cdr3_nt: TGTGCCTGGAGTTATTTTACAGGCAGGCCCCCTAATCAGCCCCAGCATTTT; j_call: TRBJ1-5; v_call: TRBV30; clone_size: NA; d_call: NA
cdr3_aa: CASSLLKGTNTEAFF; cdr3_nt: TGTGCCAGCAGCTTATTAAAAGGGACGAACACTGAAGCTTTCTTT; j_call: TRBJ1-1; v_call: TRBV7-9; clone_size: NA; d_call: NA
cdr3_aa: CASSSGTGSRYGYTF; cdr3_nt: TGTGCCAGCAGCTCTGGGACAGGGAGTCGCTATGGCTACACCTTC; j_call: TRBJ1-2; v_call: TRBV11-2; clone_size: few; d_call: TRBD1
cdr3_aa: CASSFGGSANQPQHF; cdr3_nt: TGTGCCAGCAGCTTTGGGGGGTCGGCCAATCAGCCCCAGCATTTT; j_call: TRBJ1-5; v_call: TRBV13; clone_size: NA; d_call: NA
cdr3_aa: CASSRNGGFYNEQFF; cdr3_nt: TGTGCCAGCAGTCGCAACGGAGGGTTCTACAATGAGCAGTTCTTC; j_call: TRBJ2-1; v_call: TRBV6-5; clone_size: NA; d_call: NA
cdr3_aa: CAWSEGRGQPQHF; cdr3_nt: TGTGCCTGGAGTGAGGGCAGGGGTCAGCCCCAGCATTTT; j_call: TRBJ1-5; v_call: TRBV30; clone_size: NA; d_call: NA
cdr3_aa: CASSSEGQGNQPQHF; cdr3_nt: TGTGCCAGCAGCTCCGAGGGACAGGGTAATCAGCCCCAGCATTTT; j_call: TRBJ1-5; v_call: TRBV7-9; clone_size: NA; d_call: TRBD1
cdr3_aa: CAWSVVGELFF; cdr3_nt: TGTGCCTGGAGTGTGGTCGGGGAGCTGTTTTTT; j_call: TRBJ2-2; v_call: TRBV30; clone_size: NA; d_call: NA
cdr3_aa: CAISESSGDQETQYF; cdr3_nt: TGTGCCATCAGTGAGTCTAGCGGGGATCAAGAGACCCAGTACTTC; j_call: TRBJ2-5; v_call: TRBV10-3; clone_size: once; d_call: TRBD2
cdr3_aa: CASSPVGGITYNEQFF; cdr3_nt: TGCGCCAGCAGCCCGGTTGGGGGGATTACCTACAATGAGCAGTTCTTC; j_call: TRBJ2-1; v_call: TRBV5-1; clone_size: NA; d_call: NA
cdr3_aa: CASSSRRRAAFF; cdr3_nt: TGTGCCAGCAGCTCTAGACGGCGAGCAGCTTTCTTT; j_call: TRBJ1-1; v_call: TRBV2; clone_size: once; d_call: NA
cdr3_aa: CASSRGTSGGTSYEQYF; cdr3_nt: TGTGCCAGCTCACGGGGTACTAGCGGGGGGACCTCCTACGAGCAGTACTTC; j_call: TRBJ2-7; v_call: TRBV18; clone_size: NA; d_call: TRBD2
cdr3_aa: CASSQPRVGASTDTQYF; cdr3_nt: TGCGCCAGCAGCCAACCGAGAGTGGGAGCTAGCACAGATACGCAGTATTTT; j_call: TRBJ2-3; v_call: TRBV4-1; clone_size: NA; d_call: NA
cdr3_aa: CAWSLEGEQFF; cdr3_nt: TGTGCCTGGAGTTTGGAGGGTGAGCAGTTCTTC; j_call: TRBJ2-1; v_call: TRBV30; clone_size: NA; d_call: NA
cdr3_aa: CASTTGHPTYEQYF; cdr3_nt: TGTGCCAGTACCACGGGACATCCCACCTACGAGCAGTACTTC; j_call: TRBJ2-7; v_call: TRBV19; clone_size: NA; d_call: NA
cdr3_aa: CASSQDRQGNIQYF; cdr3_nt: TGTGCCAGCAGTCAGGACAGGCAGGGAAACATTCAGTACTTC; j_call: TRBJ2-4; v_call: TRBV25-1; clone_size: few; d_call: TRBD1
cdr3_aa: CAISEGFYQPQHF; cdr3_nt: TGTGCCATCAGTGAGGGGTTTTATCAGCCCCAGCATTTT; j_call: TRBJ1-5; v_call: TRBV10-3; clone_size: NA; d_call: NA
cdr3_aa: CAWSVAGGPDEQFF; cdr3_nt: TGTGCCTGGAGCGTAGCGGGGGGGCCCGATGAGCAGTTCTTC; j_call: TRBJ2-1; v_call: TRBV30; clone_size: NA; d_call: TRBD2
cdr3_aa: CASSLDQGLHF; cdr3_nt: TGTGCCAGCAGCTTAGATCAGGGGCTCCACTTT; j_call: TRBJ1-6; v_call: TRBV7-9; clone_size: few; d_call: NA
cdr3_aa: CASSLGQSNQPQHF; cdr3_nt: TGTGCCAGCAGCCTCGGGCAGAGCAATCAGCCCCAGCATTTT; j_call: TRBJ1-5; v_call: TRBV5-6; clone_size: once; d_call: NA
cdr3_aa: CASSERVARQETQYF; cdr3_nt: TGTGCCAGCAGCGAAAGGGTGGCGAGGCAAGAGACCCAGTACTTC; j_call: TRBJ2-5; v_call: TRBV9; clone_size: NA; d_call: NA
cdr3_aa: CASKNGEWGSYNEQFF; cdr3_nt: TGTGCCAGCAAAAATGGGGAGTGGGGCTCCTACAATGAGCAGTTCTTC; j_call: TRBJ2-1; v_call: TRBV27; clone_size: few; d_call: NA
cdr3_aa: CASSQDSGPGGFYGYTF; cdr3_nt: TGCGCCAGCAGCCAAGACTCTGGCCCAGGGGGTTTTTATGGCTACACCTTC; j_call: TRBJ1-2; v_call: TRBV4-1; clone_size: few; d_call: TRBD1
cdr3_aa: CASSQDGGYYNEQFF; cdr3_nt: TGCGCCAGCAGCCAAGACGGTGGATATTACAATGAGCAGTTCTTC; j_call: TRBJ2-1; v_call: TRBV4-1; clone_size: NA; d_call: NA
cdr3_aa: CASTGRTGSVDEQFF; cdr3_nt: TGTGCCAGCACCGGAAGGACAGGTTCTGTGGATGAGCAGTTCTTC; j_call: TRBJ2-1; v_call: TRBV2; clone_size: NA; d_call: TRBD1
cdr3_aa: CASSQGRLETQYF; cdr3_nt: TGCGCCAGCAGCCAAGGACGGCTAGAGACCCAGTACTTC; j_call: TRBJ2-5; v_call: TRBV4-1; clone_size: NA; d_call: NA
cdr3_aa: CASTKTKENQPQHF; cdr3_nt: TGTGCCAGCACCAAGACGAAGGAGAATCAGCCCCAGCATTTT; j_call: TRBJ1-5; v_call: TRBV6-1; clone_size: NA; d_call: NA